These 30 T cell receptor beta chains were sequenced from one sample in a study of CD8 T cells in Susac syndrome. RNA was extracted with the RNeasy kit, and a quantity of roughly 0.45 to 1 ug was reverse transcribed using random hexamers. TCRdb independently ran MiXCR on the immunoSEQ multiplex PCR reads; one entry per CDR3 protein. The sample shows hundreds of thousands of distinct CDR3 sequences, about 91% of them seen only once. Material for sequencing was CD8+ T cells from PBMCs. All receptors come from a human donor with multiple sclerosis.

The chain uses TRBV15 and TRBJ1-5; D remains ambiguous. Germline loops: CDR1 LNHNV, CDR2 YYDKDF (reference sequence). CDR3 length: 16 residues. The V end was cut by 3 bases, the J end by 5 bases, with 17 bases between. Here the CDR3 reads CATSSIGRSGDQPQHF. Here the CDR3 DNA reads TGTGCCACCAGCAGTATCGGACGGTCCGGGGATCAGCCCCAGCATTTT.

The V gene is TRBV7-8, the J gene TRBJ2-7; 9 bases agree with TRBD2. CDR1 and CDR2 (germline): SGHVS, FQNEAQ. Trimming cost V 1 base and J 4 bases; bases outside gene matches: 5. The CDR3 is 15 residues long. CDR3 coding DNA: TGTGCCAGCAGCTTAGAGGCGGGGGGGCTATACGAGCAGTACTTC. It is translated as CASSLEAGGLYEQYF.

V is TRBV29-1 and J is TRBJ2-1; D unresolved. Germline CDR1 is SQVTM and CDR2 is ANQGSEA. There are 15 residues in the CDR3. Trimming removed 0 bases at V and 2 bases at J, with 11 bases between. The CDR3 here is CSVEESWRAYNEQFF. The CDR3 bases are TGCAGCGTTGAAGAGAGTTGGCGCGCCTACAATGAGCAGTTCTTC.

This sequence joins TRBV4-3 and TRBJ2-7; 7 nucleotides match TRBD1. V shed 4 bases and J 2 bases; nucleotides not matched to a gene: 8. Germline CDR1 LGHNA, CDR2 YSLEER. The CDR3 loop spans 15 amino acids. The CDR3 nucleotides are TGCGCCAGCAGCCTCCGACAGGGAAGTACCTACGAGCAGTACTTC. Protein: CASSLRQGSTYEQYF.

The rearrangement links TRBV4-3 to TRBJ2-1; 7 bases map to TRBD2. The CDR3 has 15 amino acids. Germline CDR1 is LGHNA and CDR2 is YSLEER. The J segment lost 7 bases and the V segment lost 1 base, leaving 7 bases of the junction unmatched. CDR3 protein: CASSQALGGWNEQFF. The CDR3 DNA is TGCGCCAGCAGCCAAGCGCTGGGAGGGTGGAATGAGCAGTTCTTC.

The V call is TRBV29-1, the J call TRBJ2-5; D is unresolved. V lost 0 bases, J lost 5 bases, and 10 bases lay in between. The germline V gene encodes CDR1 SQVTM and CDR2 ANQGSEA. The CDR3 spans 13 residues. The chain's CDR3 is CSVEDRSEETQYF. CDR3 DNA: TGCAGCGTTGAAGACCGGTCCGAGGAGACCCAGTACTTC.

This clonotype occurred once. V gene TRBV30 combines with J gene TRBJ2-7; 10 bases are a match to TRBD1. Trimming cost V 2 bases and J 5 bases; bases outside gene matches: 6. This CDR3 has 14 amino acids. Germline V gene lookup returns CDR1 GTSNPN and CDR2 SVGIG (reference sequence). The CDR3 DNA reads as TGTGCCTGGAGTAAACGGACAGGGGGAGACGAGCAGTACTTC. It specifies CAWSKRTGGDEQYF.

V gene TRBV19 combines with J gene TRBJ2-3; D unclear. This CDR3 is 16 amino acids long. Trimming cost V 4 bases and J 0 bases, with 14 bases left between them. Per the germline V gene, CDR1 is LNHDA and CDR2 is SQIVND (reference sequence). The CDR3: CASSTPIPPSTDTQYF. CDR3 bases: TGTGCCAGTAGTACCCCTATCCCACCTAGCACAGATACGCAGTATTTT. Combining the CDR3 with reference TRBV19 and TRBJ2-3 gives the whole variable domain DGGITQSPKYLFRKEGQNVTLSCEQNLNHDAMYWYRQDPGQGLRLIYYSQIVNDFQKGDIAEGYSVSREKKESFPLTVTSAQKNPTAFYLCASSTPIPPSTDTQYFGPGTRLTVL.

The chain couples TRBV18 to TRBJ2-1; 8 nucleotides agree with TRBD1. CDR1 is KGHSH and CDR2 is LQKENI in the germline V gene. This CDR3 is built from 16 residues. J was trimmed by 0 bases and V by 3 bases; bases with no gene match: 4. The CDR3 protein is CASSPRDRSSYNEQFF. The CDR3 DNA reads TGTGCCAGCTCACCTAGGGACAGGAGCTCCTACAATGAGCAGTTCTTC. The full variable domain, in which reference TRBV18 and TRBJ2-1 provide the parts outside the CDR3, is NAGVMQNPRHLVRRRGQEARLRCSPMKGHSHVYWYRQLPEEGLKFMVYLQKENIIDESGMPKERFSAEFPKEGPSILRIQQVVRGDSAAYFCASSPRDRSSYNEQFFGPGTRLTVL.

The J gene is TRBJ2-1, the V gene TRBV7-9, with 14 bases fitting TRBD2. The CDR3 covers 16 residues. In germline, CDR1 is SEHNR, CDR2 FQNEAQ (reference sequence). After removal of 6 bases from V and 7 bases from J, the junction contained 8 bases not matched to a gene. CDR3: CASRTGTSGSWNEQFF. In DNA form, the CDR3 reads TGTGCCAGCAGAACCGGGACTAGCGGGAGTTGGAATGAGCAGTTCTTC.

J is TRBJ2-7 and V is TRBV27; weak D call: TRBD2 (7 bases). The CDR3 sequence is 14 residues long. V was cut by 4 bases and J by 4 bases, with 14 bases left in between. Germline V lookup: CDR1 MNHEY, CDR2 SMNVEV (reference sequence). CDR3 residues: CASSSFGGLYEQYF. CDR3 DNA: TGTGCCAGCAGTTCGTTCGGGGGGCTGTACGAGCAGTACTTC.

The V and J genes are TRBV7-9 and TRBJ2-2, with unresolved D. The CDR3 is made up of 12 amino acids. V was clipped by 4 bases and J by 11 bases, with 11 bases between them. Per the germline V gene, CDR1 is SEHNR and CDR2 is FQNEAQ (reference sequence). The CDR3 reads CASSYSRGELFF. The CDR3 DNA sequence: TGTGCCAGCAGCTACAGTCGTGGAGAGCTGTTTTTT.

The chain joins TRBV24-1 to TRBJ1-5; D uncertain. Germline lookup yields CDR1 KGHDR and CDR2 SFDVKD. The CDR3 is 13 residues long. The V end was cut by 3 bases, the J end by 4 bases, with 6 bases between. The CDR3 here is CATSDEVNQPQHF. CDR3 bases: TGTGCCACCAGTGATGAAGTAAATCAGCCCCAGCATTTT.

J is TRBJ2-3 and V is TRBV9; D call uncertain. The V gene lost 0 bases and the J gene lost 3 bases, with 11 bases spanning the gap. Germline V gives CDR1 SGDLS, CDR2 YYNGEE. The CDR3 extends over 15 amino acids. The CDR3 loop reads CASSVGAGPTDTQYF. CDR3 sequence (DNA): TGTGCCAGCAGCGTAGGAGCAGGACCGACAGATACGCAGTATTTT.

J is TRBJ2-1 and V is TRBV29-1, with 7 positions matching TRBD2. Germline V gene lookup returns CDR1 SQVTM and CDR2 ANQGSEA. The CDR3 has 15 residues. V lost 6 bases to trimming and J lost 5 bases; unmatched junction nucleotides: 13. Here the CDR3 DNA reads TGCAGCGTCCCGGGGCGGGGGTTTGTGCACAATGAGCAGTTCTTC. Protein sequence: CSVPGRGFVHNEQFF.

V is TRBV27 and J is TRBJ2-1; 9 nucleotides align to TRBD2. V dropped 6 bases and J dropped 3; count of bases not matched to a gene: 6. Germline V gene sequence: CDR1 MNHEY, CDR2 SMNVEV (reference sequence). This CDR3 is built from 15 residues. The DNA for the CDR3 is TGTGCCAGCAGGGGGATACTAGCGGGCTACAATGAGCAGTTCTTC. Translation: CASRGILAGYNEQFF.

V is TRBV11-2 and J is TRBJ2-1; D may be TRBD1 (7 bases). The V gene lost 4 bases and the J gene lost 8 bases, with 21 bases spanning the gap. Germline CDR1 reads SGHAT; CDR2 reads FQNNGV. This CDR3 has 16 residues. CDR3 bases: TGTGCCAGCAGCTCAGGAGGGGGCAGGGGCAACGATGAGCAGTTCTTC. This sequence encodes CASSSGGGRGNDEQFF.

The genes are TRBV6-2 or TRBV6-3 and TRBJ2-7; no firm D call. The CDR3 consists of 15 residues. Germline CDR1 and CDR2: MNHEY and SVGEGT. V was pared by 8 bases and J by 0 bases, with 17 bases between. CDR3 sequence (DNA): TGTGCCAGCGGACCCGGTCAAGGCCTCTCCTACGAGCAGTACTTC. It encodes CASGPGQGLSYEQYF.

The chain couples TRBV20-1 to TRBJ2-7; TRBD1 matches at 10 bases. The CDR3 contains 18 residues. Looked up from germline, CDR1 is DFQATT and CDR2 is SNEGSKA (reference sequence). J gave up 3 bases and V 5 bases, and 19 bases lay outside the gene matches. In DNA form, the CDR3 reads TGCAGTGCTCCATGGACAGGGGGTGAGGGAGTGAAGGTCTACGAGCAGTACTTC. It is translated as CSAPWTGGEGVKVYEQYF.

CDR3 loop: CASSGYNSPLHF. Written as DNA, the CDR3 is TGTGCCAGCAGTGGCTATAATTCACCCCTCCACTTT. The chain combines TRBV27 with TRBJ1-6, with D unresolved. CDR1 and CDR2 (germline): MNHEY, SMNVEV (reference sequence). V lost 5 bases and J lost 3, with 2 bases in between. This CDR3 region has 12 residues.

This clonotype was counted at least ten times. The V gene is TRBV6-6, the J gene TRBJ1-1; D is undetermined. The CDR3 runs 14 residues. Trimming left V 3 bases short and J 0 bases short, with 8 bases between. Germline CDR1 reads MNHNY; CDR2 reads SVGAGI (reference sequence). The CDR3 spells CASSYRGMNTEAFF. Written as DNA, the CDR3 is TGTGCCAGCAGTTATCGGGGAATGAACACTGAAGCTTTCTTT.

The CDR3: CASSSAYSNGYTF. The CDR3 DNA reads as TGTGCCAGCAGCTCCGCATACAGCAATGGCTACACCTTC. The chain is built from TRBV7-8 and TRBJ1-2; no reliable D call. Germline V gene lookup returns CDR1 SGHVS and CDR2 FQNEAQ. The CDR3 is made up of 13 amino acids. The germline V and J ends were trimmed by 4 bases and 6 bases, with 12 bases remaining between them.

The CDR3 coding sequence is TGTGCCAGCCGAACAGGGGTCGGGGTTCAGCCCCAGCATTTT. Its protein is CASRTGVGVQPQHF. The chain combines TRBV28 with TRBJ1-5; 7 bases map to TRBD1. This CDR3 comprises 14 residues. V lost 8 bases to trimming and J lost 6 bases; unmatched junction nucleotides: 10. CDR1 is MDHEN, CDR2 SYDVKM, per germline.

The V and J genes are TRBV7-2 and TRBJ2-1; perhaps TRBD2 as D (6 bases). This CDR3 has 16 residues. The germline CDR1 and CDR2 sequences are SGHTA and FQGNSA. Trimming took off 3 bases at V and 5 bases at J, with 17 bases between the two ends. For the CDR3, the DNA is TGTGCCAGCAGCTTTTACTCGGGAGAAGGGAACAATGAGCAGTTCTTC. The encoded protein is CASSFYSGEGNNEQFF.

V is TRBV6-2 or TRBV6-3 and J is TRBJ2-1; TRBD1 aligns across 7 bases. With V trimmed by 5 bases and J by 1 base, 5 bases remained unmatched. Per germline, CDR1 MNHEY and CDR2 SVGEGT. The CDR3 totals 15 residues. The CDR3: CASSIQGVSYNEQFF. The CDR3 nucleotides are TGTGCCAGCAGTATTCAGGGGGTATCCTACAATGAGCAGTTCTTC.

CDR3 sequence reads: CATGDLGSSYEQYF. The DNA of the CDR3 is TGTGCCACCGGGGACCTAGGTAGCTCCTACGAGCAGTACTTC. V usage is TRBV15 and J usage is TRBJ2-7, with D possibly called TRBD1 or TRBD2 (5 bases each). CDR1 LNHNV and CDR2 YYDKDF come from the germline V gene (reference sequence). V lost 8 bases to trimming and J lost 0 bases, with 14 bases between them. The CDR3 covers 14 residues. Supplemented by reference TRBV15 and TRBJ2-7, the full variable domain reads DAMVIQNPRYQVTQFGKPVTLSCSQTLNHNVMYWYQQKSSQAPKLLFHYYDKDFNNEADTPDNFQSRRPNTSFCFLDIRSPGLGDTAMYLCATGDLGSSYEQYFGPGTRLTVT.

This clonotype was found a few times. V is TRBV7-9 and J is TRBJ2-1; D is ambiguous. The germline V gene has CDR1 SEHNR and CDR2 FQNEAQ (reference sequence). The CDR3 runs to 13 residues. The germline V and J ends were trimmed by 1 base and 4 bases, with 5 bases remaining between them. The CDR3 region is CASSLDGYNEQFF. The CDR3 DNA reads TGTGCCAGCAGCTTAGACGGATACAATGAGCAGTTCTTC.

The chain couples TRBV6-6 to TRBJ2-3, with D uncertain. This CDR3 has 12 residues. CDR1 and CDR2 (germline): MNHNY, SVGAGI (reference sequence). The ends were cut back, 2 bases at V and 9 bases at J, with 9 bases in the middle. The CDR3 DNA follows: TGTGCCAGCAGTTACAGTGCCCCCACGCAGTATTTT. Protein product: CASSYSAPTQYF.

The chain couples TRBV5-4 to TRBJ1-2, with D possibly being TRBD1 (6 bases). The V gene's germline CDR1 is SGHNT and CDR2 YYREEE (reference sequence). The CDR3 runs to 14 residues. The V end was cut by 5 bases, the J end by 6 bases, with 17 bases between. CDR3 protein: CASRALEGENGYTF. In DNA form, the CDR3 reads TGTGCCAGCAGAGCCCTAGAGGGGGAGAATGGCTACACCTTC.

The J gene is TRBJ1-5, the V gene TRBV27, with 9 bases that match TRBD1. The CDR3 is 14 residues long. Germline V gives CDR1 MNHEY, CDR2 SMNVEV (reference sequence). The V segment lost 4 bases and the J segment 4 bases; nucleotides outside the gene matches: 2. The CDR3 DNA reads TGTGCCAGCAGTTCTGGGACAGGGAATCAGCCCCAGCATTTT. Its protein product is CASSSGTGNQPQHF.